Sequencing of this T cell receptor (beta chain) was carried out in a study of a mutant IDH1 vaccine in newly diagnosed glioma. Study overall: Mean patient age was roughly 43 years; 62.5% were male and approximately 40% female. Therapy received beforehand was radiotherapy, temozolomide, or both, with most patients given both.

Study-wide findings and caveats: Pseudoprogression appeared unlinked to shifts in leading peripheral T cell clonotypes. The vaccine induced immune responses, and these occurred in around 93% of patients.

This clone was picked up a small number of times. Antigen unknown. Germline-derived CDR1 and CDR2 are SEHNR and FQNEAQ (reference sequence). This CDR3 is built from 13 residues. V was cut by 5 bases and J by 9 bases, with 11 bases left in between. Time point described: baseline, week 1 (first vaccination visit). Treatment indicated: pre-vaccination baseline after standard-of-care therapy. Sequencing used immunoSEQ multiplex PCR; TCRdb keeps in-frame clones, though not all of them. The sample contains around 82,000 clones, approximately 80% of which appear only once. The source was PBMCs, collected from a glioma patient treated with radiotherapy, temozolomide or both. The source is a man between 35 and 55 years old with glioma. Some clones in this sample may be carry-over from other donors' samples. The chain is built from TRBV7-9 and TRBJ1-6; no firm D call. Here the CDR3 DNA reads TGTGCCAGCAGCGTGGGTGAGGGTTCACCCCTCCACTTT. This codes for CASSVGEGSPLHF.